This T cell receptor beta chain stems from a study of regulatory T cells in long-lasting Graves disease. Arm-PCR of CDR3 regions and iRepertoire HTBI primers were the basis on which TCR beta libraries were built. From the multiplex PCR reads, TCRdb called clonotypes with MiXCR, one entry per CDR3 protein. The sample yields approximately 380,000 distinct CDR3 sequences, around 20% seen once. The CDR3 length is 17 residues. Germline-derived CDR1 and CDR2 are SGHTA and FQGTGA. Trimming left V 5 bases short and J 3 bases short, with 19 bases between. Time point indicated: persistent/refractory GD, antithyroid drugs over 5 years with positive TRAb. Extracted RNA from PBMCs served as the source of the TCR library. This clonotype was counted many times.

V gene TRBV7-3 combines with J gene TRBJ2-2; the D gene is possibly TRBD2 (6 bases). The origin of this receptor is a female donor with Graves disease. The sequenced sample was peripheral blood mononuclear cells (PBMCs), obtained when the disease was refractory, from a patient treated with antithyroid drugs. The CDR3 bases are TGTGCCAGCAGCCAACTGGGACTTGACGGTTACACCGGGGAGCTGTTTTTT. Its protein product is CASSQLGLDGYTGELFF.